This T cell receptor beta chain came from a study of tumor-infiltrating lymphocytes in primary liver carcinoma. The CDR3 totals 11 residues. Germline CDR1 and CDR2: SNHLY and FYNNEI. Trimming removed 5 bases at V and 5 bases at J, with 5 bases between. This clonotype showed up just a few times. What it recognizes is unknown. Bulk tissue was left unsorted, and RNA and DNA were co-extracted from about 20-30 mg of it. General observations from the study: Merely some 8-25% of top clones spanned all five tumor regions.

With a constant-region primer, TCR beta cDNA was made from about 0.55 ug of total RNA. Slightly modified ARM-PCR, run as three nested multiplex PCR rounds, produced the TCR beta libraries. TRBV1-TRBV30 forward primers and a C-beta reverse primer were used in the first two PCR rounds, which each ran for around 11 cycles. Using its own MiXCR run on the multiplex PCR reads, TCRdb lists one record per CDR3 protein. The profile covers 100,000 to 150,000 distinct CDR3 sequences, with 55% to 75% appearing a single time and less than 10% taken by the ten largest. The specimen sequenced was liver tumor tissue from sampling region 3. The subset: tumor region T3, left-lateral pole. The chain couples TRBV2 to TRBJ2-3, with D hard to call. This TCR came from a woman aged 55-69 years with primary liver carcinoma and hepatitis B virus infection. This CDR3 reads CASSIEDTQYF. The CDR3 DNA is TGTGCCAGCAGTATCGAAGATACGCAGTATTTT.